These T cell receptor beta chains were read from a single sample in a study of blood T cell repertoires in COVID-19. The method was immunoSEQ multiplex PCR; TCRdb's version includes in-frame clones alone and lacks a portion of them. The sample yields tens of thousands of clones, under 85% seen once. The sample taken for sequencing was peripheral blood. These receptors were collected from a woman aged 80 or over with acute or convalescent COVID-19. CDR3s include the opening cysteine and the closing phenylalanine or tryptophan. Fields, in order: D gene, clone size, J gene, V gene, CDR3 protein, CDR3 DNA. A D gene is named only where the DNA matches it firmly. Size tells how often a clone was seen (once, few, many) or the class of an expanded clone, and some rows leave it out.

.,.,TRBJ1-3,TRBV5-1,CASSLVGLGGTGNTIYF,TGCGCCAGCAGCTTGGTGGGACTCGGAGGAACTGGAAACACCATATATTTT
.,.,TRBJ2-7,TRBV5-7,CASRHDSAAWRDEQYF,TGTGCCAGCAGGCACGACAGTGCTGCATGGAGGGACGAGCAGTACTTC
.,.,TRBJ1-2,TRBV24-1,CATSDTGNYGYTF,TGTGCCACCAGTGACACAGGGAACTATGGCTACACCTTC
TRBD2,.,TRBJ2-5,TRBV6-5,CASSSEASGTQETQYF,TGTGCCAGCAGTTCGGAAGCTAGCGGGACCCAAGAGACCCAGTACTTC
TRBD1,few,TRBJ1-2,TRBV3-1/TRBV3-2,CATSTGGRGYTF,TGTGCCACCTCGACAGGGGGTCGTGGCTACACCTTC
.,.,TRBJ1-1,TRBV19,CASSWQVNTEAFF,TGTGCCAGTAGTTGGCAAGTGAACACTGAAGCTTTCTTT
.,.,TRBJ1-2,TRBV19,CASTVGLSGYTF,TGTGCCAGTACGGTCGGACTATCAGGCTACACCTTC
.,.,TRBJ2-1,TRBV3-1/TRBV3-2,CASSQALVSYNEQFF,TGTGCCAGCAGCCAAGCGCTAGTCTCCTACAATGAGCAGTTCTTC
.,.,TRBJ2-7,TRBV14,CASSGNRGEQYF,TGTGCCAGCAGCGGGAATAGGGGCGAGCAGTACTTC
.,once,TRBJ2-3,TRBV5-6,CASSPPAGADTQYF,TGTGCCAGTTCCCCTCCCGCGGGCGCAGATACGCAGTATTTT
TRBD2,.,TRBJ2-1,TRBV18,CASSPRASGSSYNEQFF,TGTGCCAGCTCACCAAGGGCTAGCGGGAGCTCCTACAATGAGCAGTTCTTC
TRBD2,.,TRBJ2-1,TRBV3-1/TRBV3-2,CASSQTSGVNNEQFF,TGTGCCAGCAGCCAGACTAGCGGGGTAAACAATGAGCAGTTCTTC
.,.,TRBJ1-1,TRBV4-1,CASSQDGVGTEAFF,TGCGCCAGCAGCCAAGACGGGGTTGGGACTGAAGCTTTCTTT
TRBD1,.,TRBJ1-2,TRBV27,CATKAWDRGYYGYTF,TGTGCCACGAAGGCCTGGGACAGGGGCTACTATGGCTACACCTTC
.,.,TRBJ2-5,TRBV30,CAYGRQAQETQYF,TGTGCCTACGGCAGGCAGGCCCAAGAGACCCAGTACTTC
.,.,TRBJ2-7,TRBV5-1,CASSIVPYEQYF,TGCGCCAGCAGCATAGTACCCTACGAGCAGTACTTC
TRBD1,.,TRBJ2-7,TRBV27,CASSPGQVTYEQYF,TGTGCCAGCAGTCCGGGACAGGTAACCTACGAGCAGTACTTC
TRBD2,few,TRBJ2-7,TRBV19,CASSFKKTGTSGISYEQYF,TGTGCCAGTAGTTTTAAGAAAACCGGGACTAGCGGGATCTCCTACGAGCAGTACTTC
.,.,TRBJ2-5,TRBV4-2,CASSQEGRALQETQYF,TGTGCCAGCAGCCAAGAGGGCCGAGCCCTCCAAGAGACCCAGTACTTC
.,.,TRBJ1-4,TRBV7-9,CASSLSLATNEKLFF,TGTGCCAGCAGCTTATCACTCGCAACTAATGAAAAACTGTTTTTT
.,.,TRBJ2-7,TRBV5-5,CASSSRQVSSYEQYF,TGTGCCAGCAGCTCCCGGCAGGTGAGCTCCTACGAGCAGTACTTC
TRBD1,.,TRBJ2-2,TRBV4-1,CASSPDRTGRNTGELFF,TGCGCCAGCAGCCCCGATCGGACAGGGAGGAACACCGGGGAGCTGTTTTTT
.,.,TRBJ2-1,TRBV2,CASNEDRPHHNEQFF,TGTGCCAGCAATGAAGACAGACCCCACCACAATGAGCAGTTCTTC
.,.,TRBJ2-2,TRBV11-3,CASSSKFNTGELFF,TGTGCCAGCAGTTCTAAATTTAACACCGGGGAGCTGTTTTTT
.,.,TRBJ1-1,TRBV3-1/TRBV3-2,CASRSFGGVVTEAFF,TGTGCCAGCAGGTCTTTTGGCGGTGTGGTCACTGAAGCTTTCTTT
TRBD2,.,TRBJ2-7,TRBV19,CASSIGLAVDGDEQYF,TGTGCCAGTAGTATCGGACTAGCCGTAGACGGGGACGAGCAGTACTTC
TRBD1,.,TRBJ1-4,TRBV4-1,CASSQGTGGYRGEKLFF,TGCGCCAGCAGCCAAGGGACAGGGGGCTATCGAGGTGAAAAACTGTTTTTT
.,.,TRBJ2-7,TRBV7-5,CVRSLRPFTGTIPIRYEQYF,TGTGTCAGAAGCCTACGTCCTTTCACCGGGACTATCCCAATCCGCTACGAGCAGTACTTC
.,.,TRBJ1-5,TRBV2,CASSDSRGVNQPQHF,TGTGCCAGCAGTGACTCGCGGGGGGTCAATCAGCCCCAGCATTTT